The present T cell receptor (beta chain) was sequenced within a study of blood T cell repertoires in COVID-19. Participants were aged 18 to 89 years, lived in about 26 US areas, and enrolled virtually. Clones were read by immunoSEQ multiplex PCR, and TCRdb kept only the in-frame ones, dropping some. The sample carries about 220,000 clones, almost 90% recorded once. CDR1 is SGHRS and CDR2 is YFSETQ in the germline V gene. Trimming stripped 3 bases from V and 0 bases from J, with 13 bases between. The CDR3 loop spans 16 amino acids. V gene TRBV5-1 combines with J gene TRBJ1-3, with D perhaps matching TRBD1 (5 bases). Source material: PBMCs or T cells enriched from blood (not recorded which). The sequence was obtained from a man younger than 45 who had been exposed to COVID-19. CDR3 nucleotide sequence: TGCGCCAGCAGCTCCGACAGCACCAACTCTGGAAACACCATATATTTT. It yields the protein CASSSDSTNSGNTIYF.